This section outlines one TCR beta chain sequence together with its context. RNA amounts of roughly 0.45 to 1 ug underwent reverse transcription with random hexamers. The CDR3 of TCR beta was amplified by immunoSEQ multiplex PCR across 54 Vbeta and 13 Jbeta. TCRdb called the immunoSEQ multiplex PCR reads again in MiXCR, with one record for every CDR3 protein. This table has some 260,000 distinct CDR3 sequences, over 85% appearing once. The sample is drawn from a study of CD8 T cells in Susac syndrome. This CDR3 is built from 17 residues. Germline CDR1 SGHRS, CDR2 YFSETQ. Trimming stripped 3 bases from V and 1 base from J, with 17 bases between.

The TCR was taken from a human donor with multiple sclerosis. Sequencing input: CD4+ T cells from PBMCs. The chain joins TRBV5-1 to TRBJ2-1; tentative D call: TRBD1 (5 bases). In nucleotides, the CDR3 is TGCGCCAGCAGCTATTTTGGGTCGCAGGGATCCTACAATGAGCAGTTCTTC. This translates into CASSYFGSQGSYNEQFF.